Presented here are 15 T cell receptor beta chains from one specimen sequenced in a study of post-analysis software for immune sequencing data. The study's findings and limits: Patients carried a few TRBV segments more frequently than controls did, and TRBV5-6, TRBV5-1 and TRBV20-1 were among them.

For these TCRs, the target antigens are not known. The TCR beta cDNA libraries contained unique molecular identifiers. In TCRdb, the PCR reads were re-called with MiXCR into one record per CDR3 protein. The table has around 400,000 distinct CDR3 sequences, approximately 37% seen once. Specimen: blood. These receptor sequences come from a girl aged 2 to 9 with multiple sclerosis.

This clonotype was seen repeatedly, ten times or more. The chain carries TRBV12-5 and TRBJ2-7; D may be TRBD1 (6 bases). Germline V CDR1 and CDR2: LGHNT, FRNRAP. The CDR3 has 13 amino acids. V was pared by 5 bases and J by 6 bases, with 14 bases between. In DNA, the CDR3 is TGTGCTAGTGGTAGATCCGGGACACCCGAGCAGTACTTC. This encodes CASGRSGTPEQYF. The whole variable domain, remainder taken from reference TRBV12-5 and TRBJ2-7, is DARVTQTPRHKVTEMGQEVTMRCQPILGHNTVFWYRQTMMQGLELLAYFRNRAPLDDSGMPKDRFSAEMPDATLATLKIQPSEPRDSAVYFCASGRSGTPEQYFGPGTRLTVT.

In its sample, this clonotype was seen a few times. This chain connects TRBV10-3 to TRBJ2-7; D not resolved. Germline loops: CDR1 ENHRY, CDR2 SYGVKD. Trimming removed 1 base at V and 0 bases at J, with 10 bases between. CDR3 length: 15 amino acids. CDR3 nucleotides: TGTGCCATCAGTGAGTTACAAATCCCCTCCTACGAGCAGTACTTC. This encodes CAISELQIPSYEQYF.

There are a few counts of this clonotype. CDR3 region: CASSWDRQNTEAFF. In DNA form, the CDR3 reads TGTGCCAGCAGTTGGGACAGGCAAAACACTGAAGCTTTCTTT. The chain employs TRBV6-5 and TRBJ1-1, with 8 bases fitting TRBD1. J gave up 2 bases and V 4 bases, and 3 bases lay outside the gene matches. The CDR3 has 14 residues. CDR1 MNHEY and CDR2 SVGAGI come from the germline V gene.

The chain uses TRBV12-5 and TRBJ1-5, with D possibly matching TRBD1 (6 bases). V lost 3 bases and J 2 bases, leaving 23 bases between the germline ends. The CDR3 has 19 residues. The germline gives CDR1 LGHNT, CDR2 FRNRAP. This CDR3 is CASGFHHRDKHLGNQPQHF. The CDR3 DNA sequence: TGTGCTAGTGGTTTCCACCACCGGGACAAGCACCTAGGCAATCAGCCCCAGCATTTT.

The CDR3 loop reads CASSQRQEVNEQFF. The CDR3 DNA sequence: TGTGCCAGCAGCCAACGACAGGAGGTCAATGAGCAGTTCTTC. The V gene is TRBV14, the J gene TRBJ2-1, with D perhaps TRBD1 (6 bases). Per germline, CDR1 SGHDN and CDR2 FVKESK. CDR3 length equals 14 residues. V shed 2 bases and J shed 6 bases, with 11 bases lying between them.

The V and J genes are TRBV5-1 and TRBJ1-5; 9 bases align to TRBD1. The CDR3 runs 15 residues. V was pared by 4 bases and J by 4 bases, with 6 bases of the junction left unmatched. Germline V CDR1 and CDR2: SGHRS, YFSETQ. CDR3 region: CASSIGTGLNQPQHF. CDR3 sequence (DNA): TGCGCCAGCAGCATAGGGACAGGGCTTAATCAGCCCCAGCATTTT.

This clonotype was seen only a few times. V gene TRBV5-6 combines with J gene TRBJ2-5; either TRBD1 or TRBD2 may supply D (6 bases each). Germline-derived CDR1 and CDR2 are SGHDT and YYEEEE. Trimming pared 4 bases from V and 1 base from J, leaving 14 bases between. The CDR3 runs 15 residues. The CDR3 bases are TGTGCCAGCAGCCCTCTTCGGGGGCCCCAAGAGACCCAGTACTTC. Protein: CASSPLRGPQETQYF.

This rearrangement joins TRBV12-3 or TRBV12-4 to TRBJ2-7; D possibly matches TRBD1 or TRBD2 (5 bases each). CDR3 length equals 15 residues. The V and J ends lost 3 bases and 2 bases respectively, with 14 bases between them. The CDR3 bases are TGTGCCAGCAGTTTGCCTAGGGACGGAACCTACGAGCAGTACTTC. This translates into CASSLPRDGTYEQYF.

The rearrangement links TRBV12-3 or TRBV12-4 to TRBJ2-3, with a weak D call TRBD2 (5 bases). V shed 3 bases and J shed 3 bases, with 10 bases lying between them. The CDR3 extends over 14 amino acids. The chain's CDR3 is CASSFAGRTDTQYF. The CDR3 coding sequence is TGTGCCAGCAGTTTTGCGGGTCGTACAGATACGCAGTATTTT.

At least ten counts were recorded for this clonotype. The J gene is TRBJ2-7, the V gene TRBV12-3 or TRBV12-4; maybe TRBD2 (6 bases). This CDR3 is 13 amino acids long. V lost 5 bases and J lost 4, with 12 bases in between. The CDR3, as DNA: TGTGCCAGCAGTAACCCTGGACTATACGAGCAGTACTTC. This encodes CASSNPGLYEQYF.

V is TRBV4-2 and J is TRBJ2-1, with 9 bases lining up with TRBD2. The CDR3 runs to 15 residues. J gave up 4 bases and V 1 base, and 2 bases lay outside the gene matches. The germline V gene has CDR1 LGHNA and CDR2 YNFKEQ. The CDR3 loop is CASSQVLAGYNEQFF. The CDR3 DNA follows: TGTGCCAGCAGCCAAGTACTAGCGGGTTACAATGAGCAGTTCTTC.

The rearrangement links TRBV21-1 to TRBJ1-5. TRBV21-1 is deemed a pseudogene. The CDR3 covers 14 residues. The DNA of the CDR3 is TGTGCCAGCAGCAGCCGGGCCTATCCTCGGCCCCAGCATTTT. Protein product: CASSSRAYPRPQHF.

The genes are TRBV25-1 and TRBJ2-7, with TRBD2 matching 14 bases. V lost 7 bases, J lost 2 bases, and 7 bases stayed unmatched. CDR1 MGHDK and CDR2 SYGVNS come from the germline V gene. There are 16 residues in the CDR3. The DNA of the CDR3 is TGTGCCAGCACCTCACCGGGACTAGCGGGAGCCTACGAGCAGTACTTC. Translation: CASTSPGLAGAYEQYF.

This clonotype was recorded a few times. The rearrangement joins TRBV12-3 or TRBV12-4 to TRBJ1-2, with D perhaps matching TRBD1 (6 bases). The V end was cut by 11 bases, the J end by 7 bases, with 20 bases between. This CDR3 has 13 amino acids. In DNA form, the CDR3 reads TGTGCCGCGCACAGGGATAACTACGGTGGCTACACCTTC. Its translation: CAAHRDNYGGYTF.

The chain links TRBV12-3 or TRBV12-4 to TRBJ2-1, with 7 positions matching TRBD2. The CDR3 extends over 15 amino acids. V lost 4 bases to trimming and J lost 4 bases; unmatched junction nucleotides: 7. The CDR3 loop reads CASSSRTRVYNEQFF. In DNA form, the CDR3 reads TGTGCCAGCAGTTCTAGGACTAGGGTGTACAATGAGCAGTTCTTC.